The clone carrying this T cell receptor (beta chain) was recorded many times. This specimen belongs to a study of identical twins. From the 5' RACE reads, TCRdb called clonotypes with MiXCR, one entry per CDR3 protein. The table has around 670,000 distinct CDR3 sequences, approximately 6% seen once. Trimming took 5 bases from V and 6 from J; bases not matched to a gene: 6. CDR3 length: 15 amino acids. CDR1 is ENHRY, CDR2 SYGVKD, per germline. Sequencing was carried out using naive T cells sorted from blood. The receptor comes from a man aged 18 to 30 in good health. The chain links TRBV10-3 to TRBJ2-3; 12 bases line up with TRBD2. CDR3 DNA sequence: TGTGCCATCAGTCGACTAGCGGGAGACGAGGATACGCAGTATTTT. Amino acid sequence: CAISRLAGDEDTQYF.